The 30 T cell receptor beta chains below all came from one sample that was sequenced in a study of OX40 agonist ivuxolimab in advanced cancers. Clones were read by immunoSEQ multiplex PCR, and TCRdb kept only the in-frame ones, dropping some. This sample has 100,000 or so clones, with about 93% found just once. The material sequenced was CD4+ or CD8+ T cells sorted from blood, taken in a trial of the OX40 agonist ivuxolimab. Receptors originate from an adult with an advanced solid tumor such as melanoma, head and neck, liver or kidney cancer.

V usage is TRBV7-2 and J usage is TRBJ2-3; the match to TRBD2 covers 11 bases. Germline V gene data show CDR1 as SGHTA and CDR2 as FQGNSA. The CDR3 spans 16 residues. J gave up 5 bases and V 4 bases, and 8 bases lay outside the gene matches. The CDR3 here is CASSSILAGGKDTQYF. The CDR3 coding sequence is TGTGCCAGCAGCTCGATCCTAGCGGGAGGTAAAGATACGCAGTATTTT.

CDR3 bases: TGCGCCAGCAGCTTAACCGGATACACAGATACGCAGTATTTT. Encoded protein: CASSLTGYTDTQYF. The gene calls are TRBV5-1 and TRBJ2-3; D gene ambiguous. V dropped 2 bases and J dropped 2 bases, with 9 bases sitting between them. The CDR3 is 14 residues long. Germline CDR1 and CDR2: SGHRS and YFSETQ.

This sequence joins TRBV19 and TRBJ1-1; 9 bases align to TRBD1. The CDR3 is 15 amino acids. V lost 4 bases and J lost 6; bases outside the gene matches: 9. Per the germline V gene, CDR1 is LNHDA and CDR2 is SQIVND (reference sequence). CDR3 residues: CASSTRGQGKAEAFF. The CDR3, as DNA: TGTGCCAGTAGTACCCGAGGACAGGGGAAAGCTGAAGCTTTCTTT.

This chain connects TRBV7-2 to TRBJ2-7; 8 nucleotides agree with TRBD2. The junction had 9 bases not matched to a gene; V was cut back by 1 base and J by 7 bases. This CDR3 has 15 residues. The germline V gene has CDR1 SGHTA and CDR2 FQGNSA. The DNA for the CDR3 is TGTGCCAGCAGCTTAGACGGGGGGGGGCCGGGAGAGCAGTACTTC. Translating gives CASSLDGGGPGEQYF.

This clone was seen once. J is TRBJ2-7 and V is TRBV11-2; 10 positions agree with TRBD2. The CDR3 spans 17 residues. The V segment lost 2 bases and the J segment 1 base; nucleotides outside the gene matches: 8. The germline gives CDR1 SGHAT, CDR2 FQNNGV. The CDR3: CASSLSFGLAASYEQYF. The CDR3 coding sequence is TGTGCCAGCAGCTTATCTTTCGGACTAGCGGCTTCCTACGAGCAGTACTTC.

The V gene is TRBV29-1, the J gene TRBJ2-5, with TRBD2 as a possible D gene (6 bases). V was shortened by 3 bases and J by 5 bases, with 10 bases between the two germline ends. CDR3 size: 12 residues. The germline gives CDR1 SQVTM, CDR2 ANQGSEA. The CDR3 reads CSVDPLAETQYF. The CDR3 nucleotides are TGCAGCGTTGACCCCCTAGCGGAGACCCAGTACTTC.

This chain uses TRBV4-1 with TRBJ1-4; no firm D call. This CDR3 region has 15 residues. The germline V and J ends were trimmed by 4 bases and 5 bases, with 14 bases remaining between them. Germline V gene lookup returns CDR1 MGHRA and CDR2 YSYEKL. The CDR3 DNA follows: TGCGCCAGCAGCCTTACCGGGAACCTAAATGAAAAACTGTTTTTT. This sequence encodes CASSLTGNLNEKLFF.

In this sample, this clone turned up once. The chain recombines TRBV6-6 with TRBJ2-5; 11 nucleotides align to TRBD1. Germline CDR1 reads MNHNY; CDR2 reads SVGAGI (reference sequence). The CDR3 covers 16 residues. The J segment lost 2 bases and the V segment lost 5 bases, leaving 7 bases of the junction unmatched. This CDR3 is CASSLDRGPRQETQYF. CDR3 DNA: TGTGCCAGCAGTCTGGACAGGGGGCCTAGACAAGAGACCCAGTACTTC.

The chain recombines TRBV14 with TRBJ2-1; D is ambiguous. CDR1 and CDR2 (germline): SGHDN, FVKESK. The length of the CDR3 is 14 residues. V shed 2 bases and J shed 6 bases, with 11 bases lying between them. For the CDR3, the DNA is TGTGCCAGCAGCCAACTTGTGTCTAGCAATGAGCAGTTCTTC. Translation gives CASSQLVSSNEQFF. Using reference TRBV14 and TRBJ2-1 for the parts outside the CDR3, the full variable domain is EAGVTQFPSHSVIEKGQTVTLRCDPISGHDNLYWYRRVMGKEIKFLLHFVKESKQDESGMPNNRFLAERTGGTYSTLKVQPAELEDSGVYFCASSQLVSSNEQFFGPGTRLTVL.

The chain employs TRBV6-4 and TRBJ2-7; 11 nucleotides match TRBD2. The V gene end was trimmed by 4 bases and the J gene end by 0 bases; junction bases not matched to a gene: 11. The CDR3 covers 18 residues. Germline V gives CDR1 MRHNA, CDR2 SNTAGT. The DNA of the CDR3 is TGTGCCAGCAGTGGTGCTAGCGGGAGGTCCCTGGGCTCCTACGAGCAGTACTTC. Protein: CASSGASGRSLGSYEQYF.

The CDR3 DNA reads as TGTGCCAGCAGGACAACAGGGGCTAGCGGGGAGCTGTTTTTT. It specifies CASRTTGASGELFF. The V call is TRBV11-3, the J call TRBJ2-2; TRBD1 aligns across 7 bases. CDR3 length: 14 residues. J gave up 7 bases and V 6 bases, and 8 bases lay outside the gene matches. Germline V CDR1 and CDR2: SGHNT, YENEEA.

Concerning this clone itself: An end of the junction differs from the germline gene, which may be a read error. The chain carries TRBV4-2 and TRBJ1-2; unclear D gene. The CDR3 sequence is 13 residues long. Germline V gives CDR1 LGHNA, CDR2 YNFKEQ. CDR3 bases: TGTGCCAGCAGCCAAGATGTGGAGGGATTTTGCGCCTTC. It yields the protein CASSQDVEGFCAF.

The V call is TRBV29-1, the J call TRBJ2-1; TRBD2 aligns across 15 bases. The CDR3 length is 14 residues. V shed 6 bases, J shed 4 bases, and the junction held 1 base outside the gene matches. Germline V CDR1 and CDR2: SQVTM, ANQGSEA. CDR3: CSVGTSGRYNEQFF. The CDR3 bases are TGCAGCGTCGGGACTAGCGGGAGGTACAATGAGCAGTTCTTC.

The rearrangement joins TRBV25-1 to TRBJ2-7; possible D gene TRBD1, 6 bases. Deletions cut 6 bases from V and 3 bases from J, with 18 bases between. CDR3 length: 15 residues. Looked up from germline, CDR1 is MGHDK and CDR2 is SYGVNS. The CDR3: CASRPSGTPNYEQYF. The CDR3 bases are TGTGCCAGCAGGCCCTCCGGGACACCTAACTACGAGCAGTACTTC.

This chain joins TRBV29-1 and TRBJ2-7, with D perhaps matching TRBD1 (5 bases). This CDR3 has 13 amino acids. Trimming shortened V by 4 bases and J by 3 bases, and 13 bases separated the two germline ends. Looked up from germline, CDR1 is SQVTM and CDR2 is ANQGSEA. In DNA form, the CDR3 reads TGCAGCGTTGTTTGGGGCGCCAGCTACGAGCAGTACTTC. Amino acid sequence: CSVVWGASYEQYF.

CDR3 nucleotides: TGTGCCAGCAGTACTCCGGGACAGGAAATCGTCGGGGAAAAACTGTTTTTT. Translating gives CASSTPGQEIVGEKLFF. The chain joins TRBV5-6 to TRBJ1-4; 8 bases agree with TRBD1. The CDR3 runs to 17 residues. The germline V gene encodes CDR1 SGHDT and CDR2 YYEEEE. V dropped 5 bases and J dropped 8; count of bases not matched to a gene: 17.

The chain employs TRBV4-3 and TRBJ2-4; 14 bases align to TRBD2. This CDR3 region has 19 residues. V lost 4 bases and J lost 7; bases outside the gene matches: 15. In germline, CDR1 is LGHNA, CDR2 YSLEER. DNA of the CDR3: TGCGCCAGCAGCCGAGTAGACCCGGGACTAGCGGGAGAAGTCAACATTCAGTACTTC. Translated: CASSRVDPGLAGEVNIQYF.

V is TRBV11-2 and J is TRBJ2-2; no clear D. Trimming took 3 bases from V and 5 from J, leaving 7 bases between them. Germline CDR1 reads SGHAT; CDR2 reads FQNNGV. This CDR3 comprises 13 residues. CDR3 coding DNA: TGTGCCAGCAGCTTCCGGCAAACCGGGGAGCTGTTTTTT. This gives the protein CASSFRQTGELFF. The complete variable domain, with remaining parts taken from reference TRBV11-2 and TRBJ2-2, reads EAGVAQSPRYKIIEKRQSVAFWCNPISGHATLYWYQQILGQGPKLLIQFQNNGVVDDSQLPKDRFSAERLKGVDSTLKIQPAKLEDSAVYLCASSFRQTGELFFGEGSRLTVL.

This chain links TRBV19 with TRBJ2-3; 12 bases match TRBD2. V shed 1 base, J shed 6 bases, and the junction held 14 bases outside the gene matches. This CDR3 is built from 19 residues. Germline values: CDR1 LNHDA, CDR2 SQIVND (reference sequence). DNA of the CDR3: TGTGCCAGTAGTATAGGTGGGCTAGCGGGAGGGTATCTATCCGATACGCAGTATTTT. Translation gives CASSIGGLAGGYLSDTQYF.

CDR3 sequence (DNA): TGTGCCAGCAGCCCACGGATGCAAGAGACCCAGTACTTC. Amino acids: CASSPRMQETQYF. V gene TRBV7-6 combines with J gene TRBJ2-5; D gene uncertain. This CDR3 contains 13 residues. V lost 5 bases and J 2 bases, leaving 9 bases between the germline ends. The germline CDR1 and CDR2 sequences are SGHVS and FNYEAQ.

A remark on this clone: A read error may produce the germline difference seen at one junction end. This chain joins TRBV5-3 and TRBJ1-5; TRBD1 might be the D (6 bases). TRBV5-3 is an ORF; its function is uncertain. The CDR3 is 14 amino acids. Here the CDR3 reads CASSLWGPNQPQHF. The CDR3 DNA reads TGTGCCAGCAGCTTGTGGGGGCCCAATCAGCCCCAGCATTTT.

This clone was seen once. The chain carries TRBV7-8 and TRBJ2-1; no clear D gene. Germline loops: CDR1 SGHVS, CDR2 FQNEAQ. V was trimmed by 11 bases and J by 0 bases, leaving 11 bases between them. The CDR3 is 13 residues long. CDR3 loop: CASWTSSYNEQFF. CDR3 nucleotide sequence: TGTGCCTCGTGGACGAGCTCCTACAATGAGCAGTTCTTC.

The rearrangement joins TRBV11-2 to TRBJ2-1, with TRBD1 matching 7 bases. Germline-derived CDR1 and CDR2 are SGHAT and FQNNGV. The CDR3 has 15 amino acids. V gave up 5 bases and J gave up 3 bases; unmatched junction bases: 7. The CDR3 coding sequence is TGTGCCAGCAGCCCTTCGGGACAGATCTACAATGAGCAGTTCTTC. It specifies CASSPSGQIYNEQFF.

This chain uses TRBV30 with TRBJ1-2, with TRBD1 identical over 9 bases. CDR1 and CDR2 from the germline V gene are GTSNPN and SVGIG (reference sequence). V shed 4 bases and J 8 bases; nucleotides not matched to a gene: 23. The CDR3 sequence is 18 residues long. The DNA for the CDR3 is TGTGCCTGGACACCTGCCGGGACAGGGTTTCGGCAATCCTTAGGCTACACCTTC. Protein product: CAWTPAGTGFRQSLGYTF.

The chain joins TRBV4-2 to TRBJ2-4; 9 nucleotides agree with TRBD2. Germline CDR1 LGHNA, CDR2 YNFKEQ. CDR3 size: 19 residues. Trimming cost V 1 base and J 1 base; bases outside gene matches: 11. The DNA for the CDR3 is TGTGCCAGCAGCCAAGTTACGTCTAGCGGGATGGGGGCCAAAAACATTCAGTACTTC. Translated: CASSQVTSSGMGAKNIQYF.

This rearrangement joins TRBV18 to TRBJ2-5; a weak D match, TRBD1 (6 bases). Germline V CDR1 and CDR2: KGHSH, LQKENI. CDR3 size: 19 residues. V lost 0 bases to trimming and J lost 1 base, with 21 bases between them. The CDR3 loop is CASSPPRDRHFNLQETQYF. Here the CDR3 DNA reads TGTGCCAGCTCACCACCCCGAGACAGGCACTTCAACCTCCAAGAGACCCAGTACTTC. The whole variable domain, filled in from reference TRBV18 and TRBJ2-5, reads NAGVMQNPRHLVRRRGQEARLRCSPMKGHSHVYWYRQLPEEGLKFMVYLQKENIIDESGMPKERFSAEFPKEGPSILRIQQVVRGDSAAYFCASSPPRDRHFNLQETQYFGPGTRLLVL.

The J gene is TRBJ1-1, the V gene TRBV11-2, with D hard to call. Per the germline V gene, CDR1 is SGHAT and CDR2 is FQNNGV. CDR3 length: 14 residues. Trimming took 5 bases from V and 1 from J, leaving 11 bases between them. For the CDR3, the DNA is TGTGCCAGCAGCCTGGTTCGGGGGAACACTGAAGCTTTCTTT. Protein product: CASSLVRGNTEAFF.

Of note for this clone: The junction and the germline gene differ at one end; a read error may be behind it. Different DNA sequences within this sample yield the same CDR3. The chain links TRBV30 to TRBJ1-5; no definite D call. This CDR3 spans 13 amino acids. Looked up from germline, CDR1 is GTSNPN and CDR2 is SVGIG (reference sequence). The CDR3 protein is CAWNDRLNQPQHF. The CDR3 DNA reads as TGCGCCTGGAATGACCGCCTCAATCAGCCCCAGCATTTT. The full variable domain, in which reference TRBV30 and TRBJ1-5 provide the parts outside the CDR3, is SQTIHQWPATLVQPVGSPLSLECTVEGTSNPNLYWYRQAAGRGLQLLFYSVGIGQISSEVPQNLSASRPQDRQFILSSKKLLLSDSGFYLCAWNDRLNQPQHFGDGTRLSIL.

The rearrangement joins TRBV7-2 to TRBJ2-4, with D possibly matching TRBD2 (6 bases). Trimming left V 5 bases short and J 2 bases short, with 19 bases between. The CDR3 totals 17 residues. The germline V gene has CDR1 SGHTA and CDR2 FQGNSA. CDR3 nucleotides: TGTGCCAGCAGCAAAATCGGGGGAATTGCGACCAAAAACATTCAGTACTTC. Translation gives CASSKIGGIATKNIQYF.

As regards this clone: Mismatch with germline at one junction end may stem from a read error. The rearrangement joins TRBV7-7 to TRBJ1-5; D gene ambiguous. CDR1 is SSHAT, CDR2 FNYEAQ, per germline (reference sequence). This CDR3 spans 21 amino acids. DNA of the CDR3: TGTGCTAGCAGCTTAGTACACCTGAATGGCAGGTTGGGTTATAGCAATCAGCCCCAGCATTTT. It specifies CASSLVHLNGRLGYSNQPQHF.